These 10 T cell receptor beta chains came from one sample sequenced in a study of cytomegalovirus exposure and HLA in healthy donors (dated by TCRdb to 2016 to 2017). Receptors were amplified or captured by the immunoSEQ multiplex PCR assay. For the multiplex PCR, a mixture combining 60 forward primers for TCR Vbeta segments and 13 reverse primers for TCR Jbeta segments was used. TCRdb's version of the immuneACCESS table is confined to in-frame rearrangements and falls short of the full clone set. An unresolved V gene accounts for under half of the shortfall where checked; the remainder is of unknown origin. This sample gives some 130,000 clones in total; 55% to 75% of them show up just once. The ten top clones hold around 1.6% of the sample. Sequencing was performed on PBMCs. Source of these receptors: a man younger than 45 in good health and CMV-seropositive.

The chain is built from TRBV5-1 and TRBJ1-2; 7 nucleotides line up with TRBD1. Looked up from germline, CDR1 is SGHRS and CDR2 is YFSETQ. The ends lost 4 bases at V and 4 bases at J; junction bases unmatched: 13. The length of the CDR3 is 16 residues. The CDR3: CASSPPDRDLAYGYTF. The DNA for the CDR3 is TGCGCCAGCAGCCCCCCCGACAGGGATTTGGCCTATGGCTACACCTTC.

This clone came up a few times. This rearrangement joins TRBV9 to TRBJ2-1; D possibly corresponds to TRBD2 (6 bases). CDR3 length: 15 residues. The V gene lost 0 bases and the J gene lost 1 base, with 8 bases spanning the gap. Germline V gene lookup returns CDR1 SGDLS and CDR2 YYNGEE. CDR3 DNA: TGTGCCAGCAGCGTAGCGGGGGAGTCCTACAATGAGCAGTTCTTC. Protein: CASSVAGESYNEQFF.

The gene calls are TRBV29-1 and TRBJ2-5; the D is unclear. The ends were cut back, 0 bases at V and 5 bases at J, with 16 bases in the middle. CDR3 length: 15 residues. Per germline, CDR1 SQVTM and CDR2 ANQGSEA. This chain's CDR3 is CSVEEPRRSVETQYF. The CDR3 DNA reads TGCAGCGTTGAAGAACCGCGCAGGTCTGTGGAGACCCAGTACTTC.

V gene TRBV6-4 combines with J gene TRBJ2-1, with 12 nucleotides matching TRBD2. The CDR3 is 15 amino acids. Per the germline V gene, CDR1 is MRHNA and CDR2 is SNTAGT. The V gene end was trimmed by 6 bases and the J gene end by 4 bases; junction bases not matched to a gene: 4. The CDR3 spells CASRRTSGKYNEQFF. DNA for the CDR3: TGTGCCAGCAGAAGGACTAGCGGGAAGTACAATGAGCAGTTCTTC.

V is TRBV9 and J is TRBJ1-1; D uncertain. The CDR3 covers 14 residues. From germline, CDR1 is SGDLS and CDR2 YYNGEE. V dropped 0 bases and J dropped 1 base, with 7 bases sitting between them. DNA of the CDR3: TGTGCCAGCAGCGTAGGTCTATGGAACACTGAAGCTTTCTTT. This encodes CASSVGLWNTEAFF.

V usage is TRBV9 and J usage is TRBJ1-1; a possible D gene is TRBD1 (6 bases). The CDR3 is 14 residues long. CDR1 and CDR2 from the germline V gene are SGDLS and YYNGEE. The V end was cut by 3 bases, the J end by 1 base, with 10 bases between. The CDR3 nucleotides read TGTGCCAGCAGCGAGCGGGGGGCGAACACTGAAGCTTTCTTT. Its translation: CASSERGANTEAFF.

V usage is TRBV6-5 and J usage is TRBJ1-1; D is undetermined. From germline, CDR1 is MNHEY and CDR2 SVGAGI. Trimming removed 0 bases from V and 3 bases from J, with 11 bases in between. The CDR3 spans 15 residues. CDR3 region: CASSYSINADTEAFF. CDR3 sequence (DNA): TGTGCCAGCAGTTACTCGATAAATGCGGACACTGAAGCTTTCTTT.

V gene TRBV7-9 combines with J gene TRBJ2-1, with D uncertain. CDR3 length: 12 amino acids. With 7 bases removed from V and 8 bases from J, the gap between germline ends came to 12 bases. CDR1 and CDR2 (germline): SEHNR, FQNEAQ (reference sequence). CDR3 region: CASMLYVDEQFF. In nucleotides, the CDR3 is TGTGCCAGCATGCTATACGTCGATGAGCAGTTCTTC.

V and J are TRBV28 and TRBJ2-1; 12 bases match TRBD2. The CDR3 loop spans 17 amino acids. With 3 bases clipped from V and 2 bases from J, the junction kept 5 bases outside the gene matches. The V gene's germline CDR1 is MDHEN and CDR2 SYDVKM. The CDR3 loop reads CASSFLAGGGTYNEQFF. The CDR3 DNA reads TGTGCCAGCAGTTTTCTAGCGGGAGGGGGGACCTACAATGAGCAGTTCTTC.

The J gene is TRBJ2-7, the V gene TRBV5-1; D is undetermined. This CDR3 spans 13 amino acids. The V gene's germline CDR1 is SGHRS and CDR2 YFSETQ. V gave up 0 bases and J gave up 2 bases, with 6 bases separating them. The CDR3 DNA sequence: TGCGCCAGCAGCTTGGACAGACCCTACGAGCAGTACTTC. Its translation: CASSLDRPYEQYF.